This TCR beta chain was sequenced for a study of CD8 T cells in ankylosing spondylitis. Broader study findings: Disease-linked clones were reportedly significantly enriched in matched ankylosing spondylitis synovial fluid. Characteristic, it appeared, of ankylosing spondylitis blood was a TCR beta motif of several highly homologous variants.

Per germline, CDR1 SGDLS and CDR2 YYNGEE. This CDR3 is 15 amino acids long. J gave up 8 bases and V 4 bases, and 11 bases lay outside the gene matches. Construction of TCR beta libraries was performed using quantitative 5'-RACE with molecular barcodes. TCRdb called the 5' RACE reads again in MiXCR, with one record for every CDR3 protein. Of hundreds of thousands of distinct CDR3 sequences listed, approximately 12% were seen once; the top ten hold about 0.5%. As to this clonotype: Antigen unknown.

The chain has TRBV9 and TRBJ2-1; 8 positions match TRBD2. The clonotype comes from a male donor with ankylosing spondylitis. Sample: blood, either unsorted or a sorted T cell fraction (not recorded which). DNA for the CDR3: TGTGCCAGCAGCCCCCGGCCAGCGGGGGTCTATGAGCAGTTCTTC. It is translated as CASSPRPAGVYEQFF.